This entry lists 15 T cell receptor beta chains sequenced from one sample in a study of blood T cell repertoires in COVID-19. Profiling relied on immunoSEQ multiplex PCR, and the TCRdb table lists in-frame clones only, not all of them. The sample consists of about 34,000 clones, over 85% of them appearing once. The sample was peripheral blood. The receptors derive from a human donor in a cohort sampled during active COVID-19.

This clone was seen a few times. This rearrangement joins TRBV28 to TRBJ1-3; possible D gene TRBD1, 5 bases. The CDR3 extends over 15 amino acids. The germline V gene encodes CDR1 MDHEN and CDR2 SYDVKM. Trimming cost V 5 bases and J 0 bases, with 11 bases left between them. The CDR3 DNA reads TGTGCCAGCAGTCCCGACAGACTCTCTGGAAACACCATATATTTT. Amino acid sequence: CASSPDRLSGNTIYF.

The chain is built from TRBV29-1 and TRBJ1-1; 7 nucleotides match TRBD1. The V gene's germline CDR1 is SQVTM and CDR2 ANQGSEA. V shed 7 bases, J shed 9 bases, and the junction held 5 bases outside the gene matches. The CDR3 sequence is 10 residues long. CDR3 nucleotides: TGCAGCGCGGACAGGCAGCAAGCTTTCTTT. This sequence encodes CSADRQQAFF.

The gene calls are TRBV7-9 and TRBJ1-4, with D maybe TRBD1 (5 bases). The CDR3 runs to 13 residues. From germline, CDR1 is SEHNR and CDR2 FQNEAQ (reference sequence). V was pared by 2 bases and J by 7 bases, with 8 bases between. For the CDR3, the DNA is TGTGCCAGCAGCTTATCAGGGTCTGAAAAACTGTTTTTT. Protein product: CASSLSGSEKLFF.

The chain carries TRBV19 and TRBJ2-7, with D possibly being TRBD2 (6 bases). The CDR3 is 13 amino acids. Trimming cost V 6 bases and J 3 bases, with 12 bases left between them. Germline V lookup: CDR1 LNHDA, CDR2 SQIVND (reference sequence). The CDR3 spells CASREPGDYEQYF. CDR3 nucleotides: TGTGCCAGTAGAGAGCCGGGGGACTACGAGCAGTACTTC.

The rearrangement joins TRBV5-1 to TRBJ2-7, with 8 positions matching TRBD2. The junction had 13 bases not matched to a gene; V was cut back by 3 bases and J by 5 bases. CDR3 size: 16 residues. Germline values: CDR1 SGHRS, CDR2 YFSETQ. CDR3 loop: CASSSGGWRGMNEQYF. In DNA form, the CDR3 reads TGCGCCAGCAGCTCGGGGGGGTGGAGGGGGATGAACGAGCAGTACTTC. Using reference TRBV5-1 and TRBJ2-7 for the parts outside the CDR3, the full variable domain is KAGVTQTPRYLIKTRGQQVTLSCSPISGHRSVSWYQQTPGQGLQFLFEYFSETQRNKGNFPGRFSGRQFSNSRSEMNVSTLELGDSALYLCASSSGGWRGMNEQYFGPGTRLTVT.

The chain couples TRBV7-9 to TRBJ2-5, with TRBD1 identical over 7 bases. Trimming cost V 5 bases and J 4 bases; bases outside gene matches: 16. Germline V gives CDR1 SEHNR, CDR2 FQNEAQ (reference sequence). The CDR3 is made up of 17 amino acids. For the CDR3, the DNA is TGTGCCAGCAGCCGAAGACAGGGCAATTTATACCGAGAGACCCAGTACTTC. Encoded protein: CASSRRQGNLYRETQYF.

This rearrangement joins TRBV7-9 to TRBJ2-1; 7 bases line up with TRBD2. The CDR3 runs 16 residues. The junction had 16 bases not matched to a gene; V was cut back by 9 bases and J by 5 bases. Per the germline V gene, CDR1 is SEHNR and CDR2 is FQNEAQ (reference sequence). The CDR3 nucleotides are TGTGCCAGGACCCCGAGGTTAGGGGAGGGTCACAATGAGCAGTTCTTC. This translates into CARTPRLGEGHNEQFF.

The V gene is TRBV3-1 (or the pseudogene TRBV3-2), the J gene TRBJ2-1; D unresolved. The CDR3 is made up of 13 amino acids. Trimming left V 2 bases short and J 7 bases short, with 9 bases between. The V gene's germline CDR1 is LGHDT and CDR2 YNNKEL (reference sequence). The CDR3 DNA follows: TGTGCCAGCAGCCAATATCAGAAGAATGAGCAGTTCTTC. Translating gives CASSQYQKNEQFF.

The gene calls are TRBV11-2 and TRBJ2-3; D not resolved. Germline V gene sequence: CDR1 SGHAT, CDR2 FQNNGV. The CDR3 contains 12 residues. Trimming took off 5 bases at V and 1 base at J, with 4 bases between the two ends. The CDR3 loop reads CASSPGTDTQYF. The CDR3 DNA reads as TGTGCCAGCAGCCCCGGCACAGATACGCAGTATTTT.

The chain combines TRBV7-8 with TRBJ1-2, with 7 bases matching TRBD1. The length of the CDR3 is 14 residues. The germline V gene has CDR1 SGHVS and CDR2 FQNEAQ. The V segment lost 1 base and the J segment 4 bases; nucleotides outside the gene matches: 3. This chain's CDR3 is CASSLGSGGYGYTF. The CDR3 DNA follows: TGTGCCAGCAGCTTAGGTTCAGGGGGCTATGGCTACACCTTC.

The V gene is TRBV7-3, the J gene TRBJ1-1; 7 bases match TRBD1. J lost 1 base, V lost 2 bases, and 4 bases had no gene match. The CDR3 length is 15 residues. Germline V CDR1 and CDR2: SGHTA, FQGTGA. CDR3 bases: TGTGCCAGCAGCTTAGAATCAGGGGGGAACACTGAAGCTTTCTTT. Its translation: CASSLESGGNTEAFF.

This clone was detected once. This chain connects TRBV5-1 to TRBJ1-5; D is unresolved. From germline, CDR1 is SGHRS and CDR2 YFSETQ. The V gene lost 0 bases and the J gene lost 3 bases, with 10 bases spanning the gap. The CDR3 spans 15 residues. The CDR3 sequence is CASSLEPGFNQPQHF. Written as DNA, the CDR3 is TGCGCCAGCAGCTTGGAACCAGGTTTCAATCAGCCCCAGCATTTT.

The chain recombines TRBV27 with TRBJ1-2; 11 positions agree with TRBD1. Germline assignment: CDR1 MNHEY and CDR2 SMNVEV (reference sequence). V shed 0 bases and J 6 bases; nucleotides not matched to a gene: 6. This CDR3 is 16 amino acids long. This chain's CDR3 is CASSLSWGQGVNGYTF. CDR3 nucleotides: TGTGCCAGCAGTTTATCCTGGGGACAGGGGGTTAATGGCTACACCTTC.

Here the CDR3 DNA reads TGTGCCAGCAGGGGGACAGGGAGGGAGACCCAGTACTTC. Encoded protein: CASRGTGRETQYF. This rearrangement joins TRBV12-3 or TRBV12-4 to TRBJ2-5; the match to TRBD1 covers 9 bases. J lost 5 bases, V lost 6 bases, and 4 bases had no gene match. This CDR3 is built from 13 residues.

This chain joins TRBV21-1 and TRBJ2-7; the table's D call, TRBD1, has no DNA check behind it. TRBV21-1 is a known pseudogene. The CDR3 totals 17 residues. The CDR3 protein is CASSKEHGTGDSYEQYF. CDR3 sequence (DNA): TGTGCCAGCAGCAAAGAGCATGGGACAGGGGATTCCTACGAGCAGTACTTC.